Below are 14 T cell receptor beta chains sequenced from a single sample in a study of T cell responses to AZD1222 COVID-19 vaccine. Measured with immunoSEQ multiplex PCR; TCRdb has only the in-frame clones, and not every one. The sample lists some 130,000 clones; approximately 91% were seen once. The input for sequencing was peripheral blood, taken 28 days after the second AZD1222 dose. The origin of the receptors is an adult who received the AZD1222 COVID-19 vaccine.

This chain uses TRBV7-9 with TRBJ1-2; D not certain. The CDR3 extends over 17 amino acids. Germline loops: CDR1 SEHNR, CDR2 FQNEAQ (reference sequence). V shed 5 bases and J shed 2 bases, with 21 bases lying between them. The CDR3 nucleotides read TGTGCCAGCAGCCAGCGCCCAAAAGACCTGAACAACTATGGCTACACCTTC. This codes for CASSQRPKDLNNYGYTF.

V gene TRBV28 combines with J gene TRBJ1-4; 7 bases fit TRBD1. Trimming at V came to 6 bases and at J to 7 bases, leaving 8 bases not matched to a gene. The CDR3 has 14 residues. Germline V gives CDR1 MDHEN, CDR2 SYDVKM. The CDR3 nucleotides read TGTGCCAGCAGCCTAGGGACAGTGCGTGAAAAACTGTTTTTT. This codes for CASSLGTVREKLFF.

This chain connects TRBV7-3 to TRBJ1-2, with D unclear. In germline, CDR1 is SGHTA, CDR2 FQGTGA. V lost 2 bases, J lost 4 bases, and 8 bases lay in between. This CDR3 is built from 13 residues. The CDR3 loop is CASSLGYGYGYTF. The CDR3 nucleotides are TGTGCCAGCAGCTTAGGATATGGCTATGGCTACACCTTC.

This clone was observed a single time. V and J are TRBV9 and TRBJ2-7; 9 bases agree with TRBD1. The germline V gene encodes CDR1 SGDLS and CDR2 YYNGEE. The V segment lost 4 bases and the J segment 5 bases; nucleotides outside the gene matches: 7. The CDR3 length is 14 residues. As DNA, the CDR3 is TGTGCCAGCAGCCGGGACAGGGTAAGGGACGAGCAGTACTTC. This sequence encodes CASSRDRVRDEQYF.

V gene TRBV12-5 combines with J gene TRBJ1-4, with unresolved D. Trimming took off 6 bases at V and 3 bases at J, with 11 bases between the two ends. This CDR3 is 14 amino acids long. The germline V gene encodes CDR1 LGHNT and CDR2 FRNRAP. CDR3 in amino acids: CASGPGQPNEKLFF. The DNA of the CDR3 is TGTGCTAGTGGGCCCGGTCAGCCTAATGAAAAACTGTTTTTT. The variable domain in full, completed from reference TRBV12-5 and TRBJ1-4, reads DARVTQTPRHKVTEMGQEVTMRCQPILGHNTVFWYRQTMMQGLELLAYFRNRAPLDDSGMPKDRFSAEMPDATLATLKIQPSEPRDSAVYFCASGPGQPNEKLFFGSGTQLSVL.

The genes are TRBV18 and TRBJ1-4; D unresolved. Trimming removed 3 bases from V and 5 bases from J, with 7 bases in between. Germline-derived CDR1 and CDR2 are KGHSH and LQKENI. CDR3 length equals 13 residues. The CDR3 nucleotides read TGTGCCAGCTCACCGAATCTCAATGAAAAACTGTTTTTT. Translated: CASSPNLNEKLFF.

V gene TRBV20-1 combines with J gene TRBJ1-2; possibly TRBD1 for D (5 bases). CDR3 length: 11 residues. The germline V gene encodes CDR1 DFQATT and CDR2 SNEGSKA (reference sequence). The CDR3 DNA reads as TGCACCTCCGTAGGGACTGTGACCTACACCTTC. It codes for CTSVGTVTYTF.

V is TRBV4-2 and J is TRBJ2-5; 9 bases map to TRBD2. Trimming at V came to 4 bases and at J to 5 bases, leaving 5 bases not matched to a gene. Germline V lookup: CDR1 LGHNA, CDR2 YNFKEQ. CDR3 length equals 14 residues. CDR3 sequence (DNA): TGTGCCAGCAGCCGTAGCGGGAGTTTGGAGACCCAGTACTTC. Encoded protein: CASSRSGSLETQYF.

The genes are TRBV18 and TRBJ1-1; no firm D call. Trimming pared 3 bases from V and 8 bases from J, leaving 10 bases between. The germline V gene has CDR1 KGHSH and CDR2 LQKENI. The CDR3 extends over 12 amino acids. CDR3 residues: CASSPNGREAFF. The CDR3 region has the DNA TGTGCCAGCTCACCGAACGGGAGGGAAGCTTTCTTT.

The chain employs TRBV12-5 and TRBJ2-2; 10 bases match TRBD2. V dropped 5 bases and J dropped 6; count of bases not matched to a gene: 9. Germline V gene sequence: CDR1 LGHNT, CDR2 FRNRAP. The CDR3 totals 16 residues. Here the CDR3 DNA reads TGTGCTAGTGGTACCCGGAATAGCGGGAGGTCCGGGGAGCTGTTTTTT. Amino acid sequence: CASGTRNSGRSGELFF.

There are a few counts of this clone. The chain uses TRBV12-3 or TRBV12-4 and TRBJ2-2; no firm D call. V was trimmed by 3 bases and J by 4 bases, leaving 0 bases between them. The CDR3 has 11 residues. CDR3 DNA: TGTGCCAGCAGTTTCACCGGGGAGCTGTTTTTT. It encodes CASSFTGELFF.

The chain joins TRBV9 to TRBJ2-5, with 10 nucleotides matching TRBD2. The CDR3 runs 16 residues. V dropped 4 bases and J dropped 4; count of bases not matched to a gene: 10. Germline V gives CDR1 SGDLS, CDR2 YYNGEE. CDR3 nucleotide sequence: TGTGCCAGCAGCCCACGAGCTAGCGGGAGCATAGAGACCCAGTACTTC. It encodes CASSPRASGSIETQYF.

The gene calls are TRBV10-3 and TRBJ2-2; weak D call: TRBD2 (6 bases). This CDR3 has 14 residues. V lost 4 bases and J 6 bases, leaving 12 bases between the germline ends. From germline, CDR1 is ENHRY and CDR2 SYGVKD. The CDR3 reads CAISGGTSSGELFF. The CDR3, as DNA: TGTGCCATCAGTGGCGGGACTTCTTCCGGGGAGCTGTTTTTT.

The chain recombines TRBV14 with TRBJ1-2; D is uncertain. The CDR3 has 12 amino acids. Trimming took 1 base from V and 7 from J, leaving 7 bases between them. Looked up from germline, CDR1 is SGHDN and CDR2 is FVKESK. CDR3 DNA sequence: TGTGCCAGCAGCCAAGTCTCGAGTGGCTACACCTTC. This encodes CASSQVSSGYTF.